The following is a T cell receptor (beta chain) sequence with its context. Its target is unknown. The data belong to a study of cytomegalovirus exposure and HLA in healthy donors. Study outcomes and limitations: Per published reports, the classifier diagnosed cytomegalovirus status with high specificity and sensitivity. CMV serostatus was the only recorded immune exposure for donors. As a later analysis revealed, the rate of TCR association differed by HLA locus, with DRB1 most and HLA-C fewest.

This CDR3 spans 16 amino acids. Looked up from germline, CDR1 is LNHDA and CDR2 is SQIVND (reference sequence). J was trimmed by 2 bases and V by 3 bases; bases with no gene match: 5. The PCR employed 60 Vbeta primers together with 13 Jbeta primers. The repertoire was sequenced with immunoSEQ multiplex PCR; TCRdb's copy has only in-frame clones and lacks some. The sample has roughly 120,000 clones, around a tenth seen once; the top ten hold 2.5% to 3.5%. The chain joins TRBV19 to TRBJ2-1, with TRBD2 matching over 9 bases. The sample consisted of PBMCs. This sequence was found in a man between 25 and 39 years old in good health and CMV-seronegative. The CDR3: CASSIGGGAAYNEQFF. CDR3 in DNA: TGTGCCAGTAGTATCGGCGGGGGGGCCGCCTACAATGAGCAGTTCTTC.